Following are 27 T cell receptor beta chains from one sample sequenced in a study of blood T cell repertoires in COVID-19. The repertoire was sequenced with immunoSEQ multiplex PCR; TCRdb's copy has only in-frame clones and lacks some. The sample includes 85,000 to 90,000 clones, around 80% of them seen just once. Source material: peripheral blood. All receptors derive from a woman aged 80 or older with active or convalescent COVID-19.

V and J are TRBV3-1 (or the pseudogene TRBV3-2) and TRBJ1-6; no clear D. The CDR3 has 13 residues. The V and J ends lost 1 base and 8 bases respectively, with 6 bases between them. The germline gives CDR1 LGHDT, CDR2 YNNKEL (reference sequence). The CDR3 spells CASSQGADSPLHF. The CDR3 DNA sequence: TGTGCCAGCAGCCAAGGTGCAGATTCACCCCTCCACTTT.

The chain carries TRBV2 and TRBJ2-3, with D possibly TRBD2 on 6 matching bases. Germline V gene lookup returns CDR1 SNHLY and CDR2 FYNNEI. Trimming pared 7 bases from V and 0 bases from J, leaving 11 bases between. CDR3 length: 14 amino acids. In DNA form, the CDR3 reads TGTGCCAGCACTAGCGTGTTAAGCACAGATACGCAGTATTTT. Translating it yields CASTSVLSTDTQYF.

This clone showed up many times. This sequence joins TRBV28 and TRBJ2-7; TRBD2 matches at 9 bases. The junction had 18 bases not matched to a gene; V was cut back by 6 bases and J by 3 bases. Germline CDR1 MDHEN, CDR2 SYDVKM. This CDR3 is 18 amino acids long. CDR3 in amino acids: CASRKEGLAGRGDYEQYF. DNA of the CDR3: TGTGCCAGCAGAAAGGAGGGACTAGCAGGAAGAGGGGACTACGAGCAGTACTTC.

The chain couples TRBV9 to TRBJ2-1, with D hard to call. V was cut by 1 base and J by 0 bases, with 8 bases left in between. There are 15 residues in the CDR3. Germline V lookup: CDR1 SGDLS, CDR2 YYNGEE. The CDR3: CASSVMASSYNEQFF. In nucleotides, the CDR3 is TGTGCCAGCAGCGTAATGGCTAGCTCCTACAATGAGCAGTTCTTC.

Only a few counts were recorded for this clone. V and J are TRBV30 and TRBJ1-1; no clear D. This CDR3 has 13 residues. Germline values: CDR1 GTSNPN, CDR2 SVGIG (reference sequence). The V end was cut by 2 bases, the J end by 0 bases, with 7 bases between. CDR3 DNA sequence: TGTGCCTGGAGTACAAACCTGAACACTGAAGCTTTCTTT. Translated: CAWSTNLNTEAFF.

Only one count was recorded for this clone. This chain connects TRBV30 to TRBJ2-2; 7 bases align to TRBD1. The V and J ends lost 2 bases and 7 bases, in that order; junction bases with no gene match: 4. This CDR3 has 13 amino acids. The V gene's germline CDR1 is GTSNPN and CDR2 SVGIG (reference sequence). CDR3 nucleotides: TGTGCCTGGAGTACTTGGACAGGCGGGGAGCTGTTTTTT. Translated, it gives CAWSTWTGGELFF.

The gene calls are TRBV18 and TRBJ2-2; 7 bases are shared with TRBD1. CDR1 and CDR2 from the germline V gene are KGHSH and LQKENI. V shed 4 bases, J shed 1 base, and the junction held 3 bases outside the gene matches. CDR3 size: 15 residues. Written as DNA, the CDR3 is TGTGCCAGCTCACGGGACAGAGAGAACACCGGGGAGCTGTTTTTT. Translating it yields CASSRDRENTGELFF.

As DNA, the CDR3 is TGTGCCTGCTTATCCGGGACAGGAGGGTTCGAGCAGTACTTC. Its translation: CACLSGTGGFEQYF. J is TRBJ2-7 and V is TRBV2, with 8 bases that match TRBD1. CDR1 is SNHLY, CDR2 FYNNEI, per germline. The CDR3 runs 14 residues. The junction had 15 bases not matched to a gene; V was cut back by 11 bases and J by 6 bases.

The rearrangement links TRBV27 to TRBJ1-3, with D possibly matching TRBD1 (6 bases). Trimming cost V 8 bases and J 0 bases, with 29 bases left between them. The germline V gene encodes CDR1 MNHEY and CDR2 SMNVEV (reference sequence). CDR3 length: 20 residues. CDR3 sequence reads: CASAPPRQGNGVSSGNTIYF. The DNA for the CDR3 is TGTGCCAGCGCCCCCCCCCGGCAGGGGAATGGGGTATCCTCTGGAAACACCATATATTTT.

Only one count was recorded for this clone. This rearrangement joins TRBV19 to TRBJ2-2, with TRBD2 matching over 8 bases. Trimming took 9 bases from V and 10 from J; bases not matched to a gene: 13. This CDR3 is built from 14 residues. CDR1 LNHDA and CDR2 SQIVND come from the germline V gene (reference sequence). The CDR3 reads CARPGGPGISELFF. The CDR3, as DNA: TGTGCCAGACCGGGGGGGCCAGGTATTTCGGAGCTGTTTTTT.

This chain uses TRBV30 with TRBJ1-2; D is possibly TRBD1 (5 bases). Germline CDR1 reads GTSNPN; CDR2 reads SVGIG (reference sequence). The CDR3 runs to 13 residues. Deletions cut 2 bases from V and 4 bases from J, with 11 bases between. Here the CDR3 DNA reads TGTGCCTGGAGTTTTACAGGTCCCTATGGCTACACCTTC. Protein sequence: CAWSFTGPYGYTF.

This clone was counted between two and nine times. The chain has TRBV6-5 and TRBJ2-7; D not certain. The CDR3 is 14 amino acids. CDR1 MNHEY and CDR2 SVGAGI come from the germline V gene. V lost 0 bases to trimming and J lost 2 bases, with 8 bases between them. Here the CDR3 DNA reads TGTGCCAGCAGTTACTCGCGGAGTACCTACGAGCAGTACTTC. Protein sequence: CASSYSRSTYEQYF.

The chain is built from TRBV19 and TRBJ1-5, with D perhaps matching TRBD1 (5 bases). CDR3 length equals 15 residues. Trimming stripped 0 bases from V and 1 base from J, with 7 bases between. CDR1 LNHDA and CDR2 SQIVND come from the germline V gene (reference sequence). CDR3 amino acids: CASSIDQGSNQPQHF. In DNA form, the CDR3 reads TGTGCCAGTAGTATAGACCAGGGCAGCAATCAGCCCCAGCATTTT.

The J gene is TRBJ2-5, the V gene TRBV18, with D perhaps matching TRBD1 (5 bases). The germline V and J ends were trimmed by 4 bases and 4 bases, with 10 bases remaining between them. The CDR3 has 13 amino acids. Germline CDR1 reads KGHSH; CDR2 reads LQKENI. CDR3 coding DNA: TGTGCCAGCTCACGGGGCCAAAGAGAGACCCAGTACTTC. It codes for CASSRGQRETQYF.

V and J are TRBV9 and TRBJ2-1; 16 bases align to TRBD2. This CDR3 contains 16 residues. V gave up 3 bases and J gave up 8 bases; unmatched junction bases: 5. CDR1 is SGDLS, CDR2 YYNGEE, per germline. CDR3 loop: CASSGGLAGGLDEQFF. DNA of the CDR3: TGTGCCAGCAGCGGGGGACTAGCGGGAGGGCTGGATGAGCAGTTCTTC.

This clone has more than one count but fewer than ten. J is TRBJ2-2 and V is TRBV28; perhaps TRBD1 as D (5 bases). Trimming pared 3 bases from V and 1 base from J, leaving 12 bases between. Germline V gene sequence: CDR1 MDHEN, CDR2 SYDVKM. This CDR3 comprises 16 residues. The CDR3, as DNA: TGTGCCAGCAGTTTTGGGCAGGGAAAGAACACCGGGGAGCTGTTTTTT. Translated, it gives CASSFGQGKNTGELFF.

This chain joins TRBV7-9 and TRBJ2-1; 7 bases match TRBD2. CDR1 and CDR2 (germline): SEHNR, FQNEAQ (reference sequence). This CDR3 comprises 16 residues. V gave up 2 bases and J gave up 5 bases; unmatched junction bases: 9. The CDR3 loop reads CASSLLVGRANNEQFF. DNA for the CDR3: TGTGCCAGCAGCTTATTGGTGGGGAGGGCTAACAATGAGCAGTTCTTC.

The rearrangement links TRBV2 to TRBJ2-3; TRBD1 might be the D (5 bases). Trimming took off 4 bases at V and 1 base at J, with 9 bases between the two ends. The CDR3 runs to 14 residues. Germline CDR1 reads SNHLY; CDR2 reads FYNNEI. DNA of the CDR3: TGTGCCAGCAGTGCGCAGGGTCGCACAGATACGCAGTATTTT. Translation gives CASSAQGRTDTQYF.

The rearrangement joins TRBV6-5 to TRBJ2-1; 8 nucleotides align to TRBD2. The CDR3 runs 14 residues. CDR1 and CDR2 (germline): MNHEY, SVGAGI. V shed 5 bases and J 2 bases; nucleotides not matched to a gene: 2. The CDR3 reads CASSTAGAYNEQFF. The CDR3 DNA reads as TGTGCCAGCAGTACAGCGGGGGCCTACAATGAGCAGTTCTTC.

This clone was counted only a few times. This rearrangement joins TRBV5-1 to TRBJ1-6, with 8 bases that match TRBD1. Germline V gene lookup returns CDR1 SGHRS and CDR2 YFSETQ. The CDR3 runs to 14 residues. The ends lost 4 bases at V and 10 bases at J; junction bases unmatched: 7. CDR3 DNA sequence: TGCGCCAGCAGCCTTGGACAGGGCGGATCACCCCTCCACTTT. It codes for CASSLGQGGSPLHF.

The chain has TRBV2 and TRBJ2-1, with D maybe TRBD2 (6 bases). CDR1 SNHLY and CDR2 FYNNEI come from the germline V gene. The CDR3 length is 14 residues. Trimming took off 4 bases at V and 6 bases at J, with 13 bases between the two ends. The CDR3 region has the DNA TGTGCCAGCAGTGTGGAGGGGCCCCTCAATGAGCAGTTCTTC. Translation: CASSVEGPLNEQFF.

The chain joins TRBV9 to TRBJ2-7; the match to TRBD2 covers 13 bases. The CDR3 has 15 amino acids. Germline V gives CDR1 SGDLS, CDR2 YYNGEE. The V segment lost 4 bases and the J segment 4 bases; nucleotides outside the gene matches: 5. The CDR3 DNA sequence: TGTGCCAGCAGCACTAGCGGGAGGGCCTCGTACGAGCAGTACTTC. This gives the protein CASSTSGRASYEQYF.

The CDR3 DNA follows: TGTGCCAGCTCCCAAGAACGCGGGACAGAGACCCAGTACTTC. Amino acids: CASSQERGTETQYF. V usage is TRBV18 and J usage is TRBJ2-5, with D perhaps TRBD2 (6 bases). The CDR3 totals 14 residues. Looked up from germline, CDR1 is KGHSH and CDR2 is LQKENI. The V and J ends lost 6 bases and 4 bases respectively, with 15 bases between them.

The chain combines TRBV2 with TRBJ2-7; TRBD2 aligns across 7 bases. This CDR3 contains 13 residues. Looked up from germline, CDR1 is SNHLY and CDR2 is FYNNEI. Germline trimming cut 6 bases from V and 4 bases from J; bases unmatched to any gene: 6. In DNA form, the CDR3 reads TGTGCCAGCAGCCCGACTAGCATGTACGAGCAGTACTTC. Residues: CASSPTSMYEQYF.

This rearrangement joins TRBV10-3 to TRBJ2-7; 11 nucleotides line up with TRBD1. This CDR3 is built from 13 residues. Germline V gives CDR1 ENHRY, CDR2 SYGVKD. Germline trimming cut 6 bases from V and 6 bases from J; bases unmatched to any gene: 4. CDR3 DNA: TGTGCCATCAGGGCCGGGACAGGGGGCGAGCAGTACTTC. Its protein is CAIRAGTGGEQYF.

The chain combines TRBV6-4 with TRBJ1-3; D not certain. Trimming cost V 0 bases and J 0 bases, with 9 bases left between them. Germline V CDR1 and CDR2: MRHNA, SNTAGT. The CDR3 is made up of 16 amino acids. The CDR3 nucleotides are TGTGCCAGCAGTGACTCTCCGGGGAGCTCTGGAAACACCATATATTTT. Protein sequence: CASSDSPGSSGNTIYF.

This sequence joins TRBV27 and TRBJ2-7, with D uncertain. This CDR3 has 11 residues. Germline CDR1 is MNHEY and CDR2 is SMNVEV (reference sequence). V was shortened by 4 bases and J by 3 bases, with 4 bases between the two germline ends. CDR3 nucleotides: TGTGCCAGCAGTTCCAACTACGAGCAGTACTTC. Translation: CASSSNYEQYF.